A selection of T cell receptor beta chains follows, all from one sample in a study of control samples from healthy donors and cancer patients. Some clones are missing from TCRdb's copy, which holds only in-frame ones; the method was immunoSEQ multiplex PCR. The sample comprises 100,000 or so clones, about 85% of which are singletons, and roughly 1.3% rests with the top ten. Sequenced input: blood. The receptors shown here come from a woman aged 45-60 years in good health. The CDR3 runs from the conserved cysteine through the conserved F or W. D genes are given only for firm matches.

j_call d_call v_call cdr3_aa
TRBJ1-6 NA TRBV25-1 CASSESHAGRGSPLHF
TRBJ1-3 NA TRBV5-1 CASSLTGNTIYF
TRBJ2-5 NA TRBV19 CASSADWGGQETQYF
TRBJ1-2 NA TRBV6-2/TRBV6-3 CASSYRDNYGYTF
TRBJ1-2 TRBD1 TRBV3-1/TRBV3-2 CASSQDLIQGAHGYTF
TRBJ1-5 NA TRBV12-3/TRBV12-4 CASSLNGNQPQHF
TRBJ1-3 NA TRBV14 CASSPPGASGNTIYF
TRBJ2-6 NA TRBV4-2 CASSQRGRGAEGANVLTF
TRBJ1-5 NA TRBV28 CASSFPVYRTNQPQHF
TRBJ1-2 NA TRBV12-5 CASGLTVTGYGYTF
TRBJ1-6 TRBD1 TRBV9 CASSRTGQYNSPLHF
TRBJ2-3 TRBD1 TRBV9 CASSVVVEGAVADTQYF
TRBJ2-1 NA TRBV7-2 CASSLAVRDNEQFF
TRBJ2-5 NA TRBV9 CASRGGGQETQYF
TRBJ2-5 NA TRBV19 CASSSSLTTRETQYF
TRBJ2-5 TRBD1 TRBV5-1 CASSWGDRAETQYF